This TCR beta chain was captured by sequencing in a study of cytomegalovirus exposure and HLA in healthy donors. This table comes from immunoSEQ multiplex PCR, and its TCRdb copy is limited to in-frame clones, with some not included. The sample has 150,000 to 250,000 clones, roughly 77% seen once. Findings of the study overall: The dataset shows that most TCR sequences were rare, while some public TCRs occurred in many donors.

As for this clone: What it binds is not known.

Germline V gene data show CDR1 as SNHLY and CDR2 as FYNNEI. The CDR3 has 15 amino acids. V was clipped by 6 bases and J by 3 bases; unmatched bases: 5. The chain combines TRBV2 with TRBJ1-4; 9 nucleotides agree with TRBD1. The origin of this receptor is a woman aged 30 to 39 in good health and CMV-seronegative. The sequencing input was PBMCs. DNA of the CDR3: TGTGCCAGCAGCCCCCGGACAGGGGCTAATGAAAAACTGTTTTTT. It yields the protein CASSPRTGANEKLFF.